The 21 T cell receptor beta chains given below trace back to one sample, sequenced in a study of response to subunit inactivated influenza vaccine. TCRdb recomputed calls from the RT-PCR reads with MiXCR, one row per CDR3 protein. Among 500,000 to 600,000 distinct CDR3 sequences listed, 15% to 20% were seen once. The sample here was CD4+ T cells sorted from PBMCs, taken about 23 months after vaccination. The receptors were sampled from a man aged 50 to 69 who received an inactivated influenza vaccine.

This rearrangement joins TRBV12-3 or TRBV12-4 to TRBJ2-5; D is undetermined. Trimming removed 6 bases at V and 1 base at J, with 15 bases between. The CDR3 sequence is 15 residues long. The CDR3 DNA reads as TGTGCCAGCAGACCGAAAAGTAGACCCCAAGAGACCCAGTACTTC. It is translated as CASRPKSRPQETQYF.

V is TRBV27 and J is TRBJ1-6; D is possibly TRBD1 (5 bases). CDR1 and CDR2 from the germline V gene are MNHEY and SMNVEV (reference sequence). With 10 bases removed from V and 10 bases from J, the gap between germline ends came to 20 bases. This CDR3 contains 14 residues. CDR3 coding DNA: TGTGCCACCTTCAGGCGGGGGTTAGGGTCACCCCTCCACTTT. Its translation: CATFRRGLGSPLHF.

This chain links TRBV2 with TRBJ1-6; 9 nucleotides agree with TRBD1. Germline V gene sequence: CDR1 SNHLY, CDR2 FYNNEI. The CDR3 has 15 amino acids. Trimming cost V 8 bases and J 6 bases; bases outside gene matches: 8. DNA for the CDR3: TGTGCCAGCGGATATGGGGGACAGGGTAATTCACCCCTCCACTTT. Its translation is CASGYGGQGNSPLHF.

This chain links TRBV29-1 with TRBJ2-3, with D tentatively TRBD2 (5 bases). V lost 6 bases, J lost 1 base, and 11 bases lay in between. This CDR3 has 13 amino acids. Looked up from germline, CDR1 is SQVTM and CDR2 is ANQGSEA. In DNA form, the CDR3 reads TGCAGCGTGCGGGCCCCAGGCACAGATACGCAGTATTTT. Protein product: CSVRAPGTDTQYF.

The chain uses TRBV20-1 and TRBJ2-5; the D is unclear. Germline CDR1 reads DFQATT; CDR2 reads SNEGSKA (reference sequence). This CDR3 spans 13 amino acids. V lost 0 bases and J 7 bases, leaving 12 bases between the germline ends. This CDR3 reads CSARDGLLGTQYF. CDR3 DNA: TGCAGTGCTAGAGACGGGCTCCTAGGGACCCAGTACTTC.

This chain connects TRBV15 to TRBJ2-7, with D unresolved. CDR1 is LNHNV, CDR2 YYDKDF, per germline (reference sequence). V was cut by 0 bases and J by 0 bases, with 9 bases left in between. This CDR3 has 15 residues. CDR3 nucleotide sequence: TGTGCCACCAGCAGAGATGATGAGCCCTCCTACGAGCAGTACTTC. Protein sequence: CATSRDDEPSYEQYF.

This chain joins TRBV20-1 and TRBJ2-2; 12 bases match TRBD2. V lost 2 bases, J lost 6 bases, and 1 base stayed unmatched. CDR3 length equals 14 residues. CDR1 is DFQATT and CDR2 is SNEGSKA in the germline V gene (reference sequence). The CDR3 sequence is CSARLAGGPGELFF. CDR3 nucleotide sequence: TGCAGTGCTAGACTAGCGGGAGGGCCCGGGGAGCTGTTTTTT.

The chain employs TRBV11-2 and TRBJ2-3; 9 positions agree with TRBD2. Germline V lookup: CDR1 SGHAT, CDR2 FQNNGV. The CDR3 length is 18 residues. V shed 1 base and J 3 bases; nucleotides not matched to a gene: 11. The CDR3 here is CASSLVFSSGRRTDTQYF. The CDR3 DNA reads as TGTGCCAGCAGCTTAGTGTTTAGTAGCGGGAGACGAACAGATACGCAGTATTTT.

The table lists this clonotype with a few counts. The genes are TRBV15 and TRBJ1-6, with 7 bases lining up with TRBD1. The CDR3 runs 15 residues. V lost 4 bases and J lost 7; bases outside the gene matches: 7. The germline V gene has CDR1 LNHNV and CDR2 YYDKDF (reference sequence). CDR3 protein: CATSTNRGGNSPLHF. CDR3 coding DNA: TGTGCCACCAGCACAAACAGGGGAGGGAATTCACCCCTCCACTTT.

This clonotype has a count of ten or more. This chain links TRBV20-1 with TRBJ2-7, with a tentative D call TRBD1 (6 bases). Trimming removed 3 bases at V and 5 bases at J, with 11 bases between. The CDR3 has 12 amino acids. The germline gives CDR1 DFQATT, CDR2 SNEGSKA (reference sequence). In nucleotides, the CDR3 is TGCAGTGCTAGTTTACAGGGCGACGAGCAGTACTTC. Translated, it gives CSASLQGDEQYF.

This chain links TRBV20-1 with TRBJ2-2; 9 bases agree with TRBD1. Trimming removed 1 base from V and 4 bases from J; junction bases left unmatched: 7. Per germline, CDR1 DFQATT and CDR2 SNEGSKA (reference sequence). The CDR3 runs to 16 residues. Here the CDR3 reads CSARGGGQGTTGELFF. The CDR3 DNA reads as TGCAGTGCTAGAGGCGGGGGACAGGGAACCACCGGGGAGCTGTTTTTT.

This clonotype has just a few counts. The gene calls are TRBV12-3 or TRBV12-4 and TRBJ1-3; D may be TRBD1 (5 bases). This CDR3 spans 16 amino acids. The V and J ends lost 2 bases and 1 base respectively, with 12 bases between them. The CDR3 coding sequence is TGTGCCAGCAGTTTAAAAGGGGCCTGGTCTGGAAACACCATATATTTT. Translation: CASSLKGAWSGNTIYF.

This clonotype occurred a few times. This chain uses TRBV12-3 or TRBV12-4 with TRBJ2-2; 11 bases fit TRBD2. The J segment lost 7 bases and the V segment lost 6 bases, leaving 1 base of the junction unmatched. CDR3 length: 13 residues. In nucleotides, the CDR3 is TGTGCCAGCAGGGGACTAGCGGTCGGGGAGCTGTTTTTT. This gives the protein CASRGLAVGELFF.

This clonotype was detected many times. The J gene is TRBJ2-3, the V gene TRBV29-1; D possibly matches TRBD1 or TRBD2 (5 bases each). Germline V CDR1 and CDR2: SQVTM, ANQGSEA. The length of the CDR3 is 16 residues. V was pared by 5 bases and J by 4 bases, with 22 bases between. CDR3 in DNA: TGCAGCGTTCTGGCGGGCTGGGGGTTCTCGTCAGATACGCAGTATTTT. Translated: CSVLAGWGFSSDTQYF.

The chain carries TRBV7-9 and TRBJ2-7; TRBD2 is a possible D gene (5 bases). Trimming took off 0 bases at V and 5 bases at J, with 11 bases between the two ends. The germline gives CDR1 SEHNR, CDR2 FQNEAQ (reference sequence). The CDR3 spans 14 residues. The CDR3 loop is CASSLAGVLDEQYF. As DNA, the CDR3 is TGTGCCAGCAGCTTAGCGGGAGTGCTCGACGAGCAGTACTTC. Full variable domain (missing parts from reference TRBV7-9 and TRBJ2-7): DTGVSQNPRHKITKRGQNVTFRCDPISEHNRLYWYRQTLGQGPEFLTYFQNEAQLEKSRLLSDRFSAERPKGSFSTLEIQRTEQGDSAMYLCASSLAGVLDEQYFGPGTRLTVT.

The genes are TRBV7-9 and TRBJ2-5, with 8 positions matching TRBD2. CDR1 is SEHNR and CDR2 is FQNEAQ in the germline V gene (reference sequence). The CDR3 loop spans 13 amino acids. J lost 6 bases, V lost 8 bases, and 8 bases had no gene match. DNA of the CDR3: TGTGCCAGCGGGCGGGGGGCCATCCAGACCCAGTACTTC. The encoded protein is CASGRGAIQTQYF.

This rearrangement joins TRBV28 to TRBJ2-7; D gene unclear. The CDR3 is made up of 12 amino acids. The germline V and J ends were trimmed by 6 bases and 2 bases, with 8 bases remaining between them. Germline V gene data show CDR1 as MDHEN and CDR2 as SYDVKM. In DNA form, the CDR3 reads TGTGCCAGCAGGGCCCTAACCTACGAGCAGTACTTC. Encoded protein: CASRALTYEQYF.

This chain connects TRBV20-1 to TRBJ1-1; D gene uncertain. Trimming stripped 5 bases from V and 0 bases from J, with 10 bases between. CDR1 and CDR2 from the germline V gene are DFQATT and SNEGSKA (reference sequence). There are 13 residues in the CDR3. The CDR3 region is CSASSHMNTEAFF. The CDR3 nucleotides are TGCAGTGCTTCCAGTCACATGAACACTGAAGCTTTCTTT.

This chain uses TRBV14 with TRBJ2-6; D uncertain. CDR1 SGHDN and CDR2 FVKESK come from the germline V gene. The CDR3 has 12 residues. V gave up 4 bases and J gave up 13 bases, with 11 bases separating them. The CDR3 sequence: CASSPMTRVLTF. The CDR3 DNA is TGTGCCAGCAGCCCAATGACCCGAGTCCTGACTTTC.

This chain uses TRBV11-2 with TRBJ1-4; no firm D call. Germline CDR1 reads SGHAT; CDR2 reads FQNNGV. Trimming left V 5 bases short and J 4 bases short, with 8 bases between. This CDR3 comprises 13 residues. The CDR3 region has the DNA TGTGCCAGCAGCCGGGTCCGTAATGAAAAACTGTTTTTT. Translated: CASSRVRNEKLFF.

This clonotype has a single count. This rearrangement joins TRBV13 to TRBJ2-7; D is uncertain. Between the trimmed V and J ends, which lost 3 bases and 2 bases, there was a span of 8 bases. The CDR3 consists of 13 residues. Per germline, CDR1 PRHDT and CDR2 FYEKMQ (reference sequence). The CDR3 protein is CASSFSGPYEQYF. The CDR3 DNA sequence: TGTGCCAGCAGCTTCTCTGGGCCCTACGAGCAGTACTTC.